Each of the 28 T cell receptor beta chains below was sequenced from the same sample in a study of immune heterogeneity within non-small cell lung tumors. The authors used roughly 0.55 ug of bulk tumor genomic DNA per sample as template. Several widely spaced biopsies per primary tumor were taken during surgery. Patients with untreated, newly diagnosed non-small cell lung cancer underwent curative surgery. It was with 32 V and 13 J primers that multiplex PCR amplified TCR beta CDR3. TCRdb reanalysed the multiplex PCR reads using MiXCR and keeps one entry per CDR3 protein. This sample has about 10,000 distinct CDR3 sequences, with 26% found just once. Material for sequencing was lung tumor tissue. These receptors were collected from a woman aged 50 to 60 with non-small cell lung cancer.

Remarks on this clonotype: A much larger clone differs by one base, so this may be a read error. The chain recombines TRBV24-1 with TRBJ2-1; 9 positions match TRBD1. The junction had 12 bases not matched to a gene; V was cut back by 6 bases and J by 7 bases. CDR3 length equals 16 residues. Germline assignment: CDR1 KGHDR and CDR2 SFDVKD. In DNA, the CDR3 is TGTGCCACCAGTCCCCCCGGGACAGGGCTCGGGAATGAGCAGTTCTTC. Its protein product is CATSPPGTGLGNEQFF.

This chain joins TRBV29-1 and TRBJ2-2; no reliable D call. Germline-derived CDR1 and CDR2 are SQVTM and ANQGSEA. Trimming removed 1 base at V and 3 bases at J, with 6 bases between. The CDR3 runs 13 residues. The CDR3 is CSVEVRYTGELFF. In DNA, the CDR3 is TGCAGCGTTGAAGTCAGGTACACCGGGGAGCTGTTTTTT.

As to this clonotype: A much bigger clone sits one base away, suggesting this may be a read error. CDR3 region: CASSRGHRGSTDTQYF. The CDR3 nucleotides read TGCGCCAGCAGCCGTGGACATAGAGGGAGTACAGATACGCAGTATTTT. This chain uses TRBV5-1 with TRBJ2-3; D is possibly TRBD1 or TRBD2 (5 bases each). Germline assignment: CDR1 SGHRS and CDR2 YFSETQ. The CDR3 covers 16 residues. Trimming removed 4 bases at V and 3 bases at J, with 18 bases between.

Comment on this clonotype: A junction end diverges from the germline sequence, so it may reflect a read error. The chain combines TRBV20-1 with TRBJ2-1; D not certain. The CDR3 is 11 amino acids. Per the germline V gene, CDR1 is DFQATT and CDR2 is SNEGSKA (reference sequence). Here the CDR3 reads CSARPYNEQLF. DNA of the CDR3: TGCAGTGCGAGACCTTACAATGAGCAGCTCTTC.

This clonotype has a count of ten or more. The rearrangement uses TRBV5-4 and TRBJ2-7; TRBD1 might be the D (6 bases). CDR3 length equals 13 residues. Between the trimmed V and J ends, which lost 2 bases and 3 bases, there was a span of 9 bases. The germline V gene has CDR1 SGHNT and CDR2 YYREEE (reference sequence). The CDR3 spells CASSFPGHYEQYF. CDR3 coding DNA: TGTGCCAGCAGCTTCCCGGGACACTACGAGCAGTACTTC. The full variable domain, with the rest looked up from reference TRBV5-4 and TRBJ2-7, is ETGVTQSPTHLIKTRGQQVTLRCSSQSGHNTVSWYQQALGQGPQFIFQYYREEENGRGNFPPRFSGLQFPNYSSELNVNALELDDSALYLCASSFPGHYEQYFGPGTRLTVT.

The chain has TRBV7-9 and TRBJ1-6; no definite D call. Germline V lookup: CDR1 SEHNR, CDR2 FQNEAQ (reference sequence). The CDR3 loop spans 15 amino acids. V was pared by 2 bases and J by 5 bases, with 10 bases between. CDR3 coding DNA: TGTGCCAGCAGCTTAATCGAGATTAATAATTCACCCCTCCACTTT. Encoded protein: CASSLIEINNSPLHF.

This clonotype was seen a few times. CDR3 sequence reads: CAIQRTSGTDTQYF. CDR3 DNA sequence: TGTGCCATCCAACGGACTAGCGGGACAGATACGCAGTATTTT. The gene calls are TRBV7-8 and TRBJ2-3, with TRBD2 identical over 11 bases. The germline gives CDR1 SGHVS, CDR2 FQNEAQ. The CDR3 covers 14 residues. Germline trimming cut 10 bases from V and 3 bases from J; bases unmatched to any gene: 6.

Concerning this clonotype: Just one base apart from a much larger clone, this may be a read error. The V and J genes are TRBV18 and TRBJ1-5, with 7 bases fitting TRBD1. The CDR3 has 14 residues. With V trimmed by 3 bases and J by 8 bases, 7 bases remained unmatched. Germline CDR1 KGHSH, CDR2 LQKENI. The CDR3 DNA is TGTGCCAGCTCACCTCGAGGGGGCCCTGAGCCCCAGCATTTT. Translated: CASSPRGGPEPQHF.

About this clonotype itself: A read error may explain this, as a much larger clone is one base away. This chain connects TRBV5-8 to TRBJ2-7; no clear D. The CDR3 loop spans 15 amino acids. CDR1 SGHTS and CDR2 YDEGEE come from the germline V gene. The CDR3 region has the DNA TGTGCCAGCATCTTGGCAGGTCAGAGCTCCTACGAGCAGTACTTC. It yields the protein CASILAGQSSYEQYF.

In this sample, this clonotype turned up many times. V gene TRBV2 combines with J gene TRBJ2-4; a weak D match, TRBD1 (6 bases). Germline lookup yields CDR1 SNHLY and CDR2 FYNNEI. The ends were cut back, 6 bases at V and 15 bases at J, with 24 bases in the middle. The CDR3 is 14 residues long. This CDR3 reads CASRGQGNEGRRYF. The CDR3 coding sequence is TGTGCCAGCAGAGGCCAGGGGAATGAAGGACGTAGGTACTTC.

This clonotype was observed a few times. This rearrangement joins TRBV20-1 to TRBJ2-1, with TRBD2 identical over 8 bases. This CDR3 comprises 15 residues. Looked up from germline, CDR1 is DFQATT and CDR2 is SNEGSKA (reference sequence). Trimming removed 3 bases from V and 8 bases from J; junction bases left unmatched: 12. This CDR3 reads CSARAGTSINHEQFF. CDR3 DNA sequence: TGCAGTGCTAGGGCCGGGACTAGTATAAATCATGAGCAGTTCTTC.

Worth noting for this clonotype: A much more abundant neighbour one base away suggests this may be a read error. This rearrangement joins TRBV30 to TRBJ2-3; D is unresolved. The CDR3 totals 12 residues. Per germline, CDR1 GTSNPN and CDR2 SVGIG (reference sequence). CDR3 sequence: CALSAGTDTQYF. The CDR3 nucleotides are TGTGCCTTGAGTGCGGGCACAGATACGCAGTATTTT. Supplemented by reference TRBV30 and TRBJ2-3, the full variable domain reads SQTIHQWPATLVQPVGSPLSLECTVEGTSNPNLYWYRQAAGRGLQLLFYSVGIGQISSEVPQNLSASRPQDRQFILSSKKLLLSDSGFYLCALSAGTDTQYFGPGTRLTVL.

For this clonotype: The junction shows a germline mismatch at one end, possibly a read error. The chain recombines TRBV9 with TRBJ2-3; D gene ambiguous. Germline values: CDR1 SGDLS, CDR2 YYNGEE. The CDR3 runs 13 residues. Here the CDR3 reads CASSVRSTDTHYF. The CDR3 nucleotides are TGTGCCAGCAGCGTTAGGAGCACAGATACGCATTATTTT.

This clonotype was recorded at least ten times. The V and J genes are TRBV6-1 and TRBJ1-5, with 7 positions matching TRBD1. The CDR3 runs 15 residues. Unmatched junction bases numbered 7, after V lost 2 bases and J lost 6 bases. The germline V gene encodes CDR1 MNHNS and CDR2 SASEGT. The CDR3 region is CASSEMGQSVQPQHF. The CDR3 bases are TGTGCCAGCAGTGAAATGGGACAGAGTGTTCAGCCCCAGCATTTT.

This clonotype was observed many times. The J gene is TRBJ2-7, the V gene TRBV11-2; D gene ambiguous. Germline CDR1 and CDR2: SGHAT and FQNNGV. The CDR3 sequence is 14 residues long. The ends were cut back, 3 bases at V and 2 bases at J, with 11 bases in the middle. CDR3 sequence (DNA): TGTGCCAGCAGCTTTGCCAGGCCCCCCTACGAGCAGTACTTC. Its translation is CASSFARPPYEQYF. Based on the CDR3 plus reference TRBV11-2 and TRBJ2-7, the full variable domain is EAGVAQSPRYKIIEKRQSVAFWCNPISGHATLYWYQQILGQGPKLLIQFQNNGVVDDSQLPKDRFSAERLKGVDSTLKIQPAKLEDSAVYLCASSFARPPYEQYFGPGTRLTVT.

With regard to this clonotype: A read error may explain this, as a much larger clone is one base away. This rearrangement joins TRBV6-5 to TRBJ2-7; 7 nucleotides agree with TRBD2. The CDR3 contains 14 residues. Germline CDR1 MNHEY, CDR2 SVGAGI. CDR3 protein: CASSWGGSSYERYF. The CDR3 DNA is TGTGCCAGCAGTTGGGGAGGGAGCTCCTACGAGCGGTACTTC.

About this clonotype itself: Being one base from a much bigger clone, this may be a read error. The CDR3 carries no conserved terminal phenylalanine or tryptophan, so it likely arises from a read error. The rearrangement joins TRBV5-1 to TRBJ2-7; the D is unclear. In germline, CDR1 is SGHRS, CDR2 YFSETQ. The germline V and J ends were trimmed by 4 bases and 2 bases, with 4 bases remaining between them. The CDR3 is 11 residues long. DNA of the CDR3: TGCGCCAGCAGCGGGACCTACGAGCAGTACTCC. Protein: CASSGTYEQYS.

This clonotype was recorded at least ten times. This rearrangement joins TRBV5-5 to TRBJ2-1; TRBD2 matches 8 bases. In germline, CDR1 is SGHKS, CDR2 YYEKEE (reference sequence). The CDR3 contains 15 residues. Germline trimming cut 6 bases from V and 4 bases from J; bases unmatched to any gene: 9. The CDR3 DNA reads TGTGCCAGCACCCCGGGGGCGGGGGGTTACAATGAGCAGTTCTTC. It specifies CASTPGAGGYNEQFF.

The chain employs TRBV5-5 and TRBJ1-1, with a weak D call TRBD1 (5 bases). V was shortened by 4 bases and J by 2 bases, with 15 bases between the two germline ends. Germline CDR1 reads SGHKS; CDR2 reads YYEKEE (reference sequence). The CDR3 consists of 15 residues. The CDR3 DNA sequence: TGTGCCAGCAGCCCGATAACGACAGCCAACACTGAAGCTTTCTTT. It specifies CASSPITTANTEAFF. Variable domain in full (rest from reference TRBV5-5 and TRBJ1-1): DAGVTQSPTHLIKTRGQQVTLRCSPISGHKSVSWYQQVLGQGPQFIFQYYEKEERGRGNFPDRFSARQFPNYSSELNVNALLLGDSALYLCASSPITTANTEAFFGQGTRLTVV.

Many counts were recorded for this clonotype. The V gene is TRBV7-9, the J gene TRBJ2-3; no clear D gene. The CDR3 runs to 13 residues. The germline gives CDR1 SEHNR, CDR2 FQNEAQ (reference sequence). V was shortened by 6 bases and J by 5 bases, with 12 bases between the two germline ends. The CDR3 loop reads CASSHEVVDTQYF. The DNA of the CDR3 is TGTGCCAGCAGTCACGAGGTCGTAGATACGCAGTATTTT.

This clonotype occurred many times. The V and J genes are TRBV15 and TRBJ2-1, with TRBD1 as a possible D gene (6 bases). The CDR3 runs 17 residues. Germline V CDR1 and CDR2: LNHNV, YYDKDF (reference sequence). V gave up 2 bases and J gave up 5 bases, with 19 bases separating them. The CDR3 DNA reads as TGTGCCACCAGCAGAATTATAGGACAGTCCGCTCACAATGAGCAGTTCTTC. This translates into CATSRIIGQSAHNEQFF.

Of note for this clonotype: This may arise from a read error, as a much more abundant clone is one base away. J is TRBJ1-1 and V is TRBV28; 7 bases are a match to TRBD1. The CDR3 runs 15 residues. Germline V gene lookup returns CDR1 MDHEN and CDR2 SYDVKM. The CDR3 DNA reads as TGTGCCAGCAGGTTCGCTGACAGGGTCAGCACTGAATCTTTCTTT. This translates into CASRFADRVSTESFF.

This clonotype was seen a handful of times. The rearrangement joins TRBV10-3 to TRBJ2-1; a weak D match, TRBD2 (6 bases). CDR3 length: 12 residues. Trimming stripped 0 bases from V and 15 bases from J, with 12 bases between. Per the germline V gene, CDR1 is ENHRY and CDR2 is SYGVKD. CDR3 loop: CAISESRGRRFF. CDR3 DNA: TGTGCCATCAGTGAGTCGAGAGGGAGGCGGTTCTTC.

The V call is TRBV20-1, the J call TRBJ1-1, with D tentatively TRBD1 (6 bases). V gave up 4 bases and J gave up 3 bases, with 15 bases separating them. Germline V gives CDR1 DFQATT, CDR2 SNEGSKA (reference sequence). The length of the CDR3 is 14 residues. CDR3 nucleotides: TGCAGTGCTACCGAGGGGGGGCGGGACACTGAAGCTTTCTTT. Residues: CSATEGGRDTEAFF.

On this clonotype: Just one base apart from a much larger clone, this may be a read error. The chain has TRBV28 and TRBJ1-2; no definite D call. Germline lookup yields CDR1 MDHEN and CDR2 SYDVKM. CDR3 length: 11 amino acids. V lost 5 bases and J lost 7, with 8 bases in between. CDR3 DNA sequence: TGTGCCAGCAGTAAAGGGTGTGGCTACACCTTC. Translating it yields CASSKGCGYTF.

This clonotype was detected ten times or more. This chain joins TRBV5-1 and TRBJ1-1, with a tentative D call TRBD1 (6 bases). Germline values: CDR1 SGHRS, CDR2 YFSETQ. V dropped 0 bases and J dropped 4 bases, with 13 bases sitting between them. The CDR3 is 15 residues long. The CDR3 DNA reads TGCGCCAGCAGCTTGGAAGGGGGGAGAGGCACTGAAGCTTTCTTT. This codes for CASSLEGGRGTEAFF.

This clonotype is labeled as medium-sized. The V call is TRBV30, the J call TRBJ1-1, with 8 nucleotides matching TRBD1. This CDR3 region has 13 residues. The junction had 11 bases not matched to a gene; V was cut back by 3 bases and J by 11 bases. Germline loops: CDR1 GTSNPN, CDR2 SVGIG (reference sequence). CDR3 bases: TGTGCCTGGAGAGAGGACAGGGACCCCGCCGCTTTCTTT. Its protein product is CAWREDRDPAAFF.

In its sample, this clonotype was seen many times. This chain uses TRBV28 with TRBJ1-1, with 8 bases fitting TRBD1. This CDR3 comprises 14 residues. Germline trimming cut 6 bases from V and 6 bases from J; bases unmatched to any gene: 9. Germline V CDR1 and CDR2: MDHEN, SYDVKM. The CDR3 nucleotides read TGTGCCAGCAGAACGGACAGGGCGAGTGCTGAAGCTTTCTTT. This translates into CASRTDRASAEAFF.